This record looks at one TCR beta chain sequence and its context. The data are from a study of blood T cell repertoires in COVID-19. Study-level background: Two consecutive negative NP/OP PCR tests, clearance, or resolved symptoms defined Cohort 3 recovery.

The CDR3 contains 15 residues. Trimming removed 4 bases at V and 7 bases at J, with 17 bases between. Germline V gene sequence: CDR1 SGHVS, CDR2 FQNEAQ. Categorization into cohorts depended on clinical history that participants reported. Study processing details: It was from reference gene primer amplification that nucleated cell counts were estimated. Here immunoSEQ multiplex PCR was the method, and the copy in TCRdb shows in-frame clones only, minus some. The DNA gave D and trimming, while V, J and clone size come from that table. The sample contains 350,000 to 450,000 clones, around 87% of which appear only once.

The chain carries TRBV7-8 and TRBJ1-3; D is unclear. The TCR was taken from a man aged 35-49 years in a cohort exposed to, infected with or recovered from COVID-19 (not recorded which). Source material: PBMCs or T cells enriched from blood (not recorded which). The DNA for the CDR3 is TGTGCCAGCAGCTCGCGGGAAGCCTTAGGGAACACCATATATTTT. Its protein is CASSSREALGNTIYF.